This T cell receptor (beta chain) appears in the sequencing data of a study of blood T cells in healthy people across ages. A second PCR, run for about 7 to 11 cycles, used a sample-barcoded 5' primer plus a J-beta primer mix. MiXCR was run by TCRdb on the 5' RACE reads, yielding one entry per CDR3 protein. The table lists 1.5 million to 2 million distinct CDR3 sequences, around half of them singletons. The CDR3 has 15 residues. Germline loops: CDR1 SGHDT, CDR2 YYEEEE. The source material was blood. The receptor comes from a woman aged 40 to 50 in good health. V is TRBV5-6 and J is TRBJ2-5, with a tentative D call TRBD2 (6 bases). The J call may be mistaken, given a closer DNA end match to TRBJ2-7. The CDR3 region is CASSGTPAEGLEQYF. The CDR3 DNA follows: TGTGCCAGCAGCGGCACCCCCGCGGAGGGTCTCGAGCAGTACTTC.